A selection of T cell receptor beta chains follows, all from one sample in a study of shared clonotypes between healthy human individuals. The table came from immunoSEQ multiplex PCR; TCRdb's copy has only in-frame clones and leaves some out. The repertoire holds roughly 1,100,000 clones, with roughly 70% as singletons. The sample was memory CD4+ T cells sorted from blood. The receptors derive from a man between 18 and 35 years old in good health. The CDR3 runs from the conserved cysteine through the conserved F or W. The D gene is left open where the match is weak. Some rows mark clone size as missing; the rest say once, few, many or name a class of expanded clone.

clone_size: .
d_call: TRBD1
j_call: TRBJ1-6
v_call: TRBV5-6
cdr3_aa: CASSPRTGGNNSPLHF
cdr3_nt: TGTGCCAGCAGCCCCAGGACAGGGGGCAATAATTCACCCCTCCACTTT

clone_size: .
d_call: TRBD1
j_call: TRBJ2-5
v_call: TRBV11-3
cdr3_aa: CASSTGTGAGETQYF
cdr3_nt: TGTGCCAGCAGCACCGGGACAGGGGCGGGAGAGACCCAGTACTTC

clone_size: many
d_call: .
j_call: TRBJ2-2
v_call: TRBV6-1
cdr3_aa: CASSEEVRARELFF
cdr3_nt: TGTGCCAGCAGTGAAGAGGTGAGGGCCCGGGAGCTGTTTTTT

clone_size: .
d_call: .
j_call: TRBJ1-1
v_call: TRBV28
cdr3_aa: CASIGPYTEAFF
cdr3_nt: TGTGCCAGCATAGGCCCTTACACTGAAGCTTTCTTT

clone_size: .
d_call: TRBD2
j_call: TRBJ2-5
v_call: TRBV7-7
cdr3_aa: CASSLGLAELETQYF
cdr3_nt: TGTGCTAGCAGCTTAGGACTAGCGGAGCTAGAGACCCAGTACTTC

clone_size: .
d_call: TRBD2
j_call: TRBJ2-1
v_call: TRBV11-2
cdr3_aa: CASSPGTMTNEQFF
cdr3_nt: TGTGCCAGCAGCCCCGGGACTATGACTAATGAGCAGTTCTTC

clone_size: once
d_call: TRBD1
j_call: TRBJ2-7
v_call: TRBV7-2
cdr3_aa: CASSYRGHSREQYF
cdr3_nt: TGTGCCAGCAGCTACAGGGGGCATTCGAGGGAGCAGTACTTC

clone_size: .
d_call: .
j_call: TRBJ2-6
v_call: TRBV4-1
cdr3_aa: CASSSGGVSGANVLTF
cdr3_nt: TGCGCCAGCAGTTCAGGGGGGGTGTCTGGGGCCAACGTCCTGACTTTC

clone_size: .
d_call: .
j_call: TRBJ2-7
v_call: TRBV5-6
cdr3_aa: CASSLDREGQYF
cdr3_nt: TGTGCCAGCAGCTTGGACAGGGAGGGGCAGTACTTC

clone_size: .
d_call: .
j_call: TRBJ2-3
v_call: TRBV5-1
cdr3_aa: CASSFGGERSTQYF
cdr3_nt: TGCGCCAGCAGCTTCGGAGGGGAACGGAGTACGCAGTATTTT

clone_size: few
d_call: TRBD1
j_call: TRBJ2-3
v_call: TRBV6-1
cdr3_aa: CASSERQGSTDTQYF
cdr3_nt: TGTGCCAGCAGTGAAAGACAGGGGAGCACAGATACGCAGTATTTT

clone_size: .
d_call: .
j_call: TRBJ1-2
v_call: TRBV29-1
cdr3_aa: CSVERGKGKGYTF
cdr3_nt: TGCAGCGTTGAGAGAGGGAAAGGGAAAGGCTACACCTTC

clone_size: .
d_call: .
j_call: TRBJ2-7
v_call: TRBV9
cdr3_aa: CARDLSGPRGYEQYF
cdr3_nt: TGTGCCAGGGATCTTAGCGGACCAAGGGGCTACGAGCAGTACTTC

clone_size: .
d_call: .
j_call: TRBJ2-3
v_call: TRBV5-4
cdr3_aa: CASSFSGTDTQYF
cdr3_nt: TGTGCCAGCAGCTTTTCCGGAACAGATACGCAGTATTTT

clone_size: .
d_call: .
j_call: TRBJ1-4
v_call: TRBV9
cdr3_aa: CASQTGRGSTNEKLFF
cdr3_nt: TGTGCCAGCCAAACTGGGAGGGGTTCAACTAATGAAAAACTGTTTTTT

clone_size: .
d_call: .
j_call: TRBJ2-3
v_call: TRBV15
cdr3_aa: CATSRDPVDTQYF
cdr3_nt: TGTGCCACCAGCAGAGATCCCGTAGATACGCAGTATTTT

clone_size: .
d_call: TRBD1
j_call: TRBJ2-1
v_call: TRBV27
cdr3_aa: CASRDREYNEQFF
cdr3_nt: TGTGCCAGCAGGGACAGGGAATACAATGAGCAGTTCTTC

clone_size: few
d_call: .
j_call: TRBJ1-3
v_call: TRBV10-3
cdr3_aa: CAISEGGSSGNTIYF
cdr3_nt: TGTGCCATCAGTGAGGGGGGGAGCTCTGGAAACACCATATATTTT

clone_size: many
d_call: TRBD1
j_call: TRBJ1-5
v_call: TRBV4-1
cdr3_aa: CASSRLAGTAIHQPQHF
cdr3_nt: TGCGCCAGCAGCCGCCTGGCTGGGACAGCCATTCATCAGCCCCAGCATTTT

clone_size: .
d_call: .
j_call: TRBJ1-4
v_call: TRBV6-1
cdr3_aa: CASRTGGLSEKLFF
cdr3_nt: TGTGCCAGCCGGACGGGGGGTTTAAGTGAAAAACTGTTTTTT

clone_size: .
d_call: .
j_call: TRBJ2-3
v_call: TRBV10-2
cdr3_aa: CASSESTGEWTDTQYF
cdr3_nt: TGCGCCAGCAGTGAGTCCACGGGGGAGTGGACAGATACGCAGTATTTT

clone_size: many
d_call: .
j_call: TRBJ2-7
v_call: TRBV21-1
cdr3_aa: CASSGPILNEQYF
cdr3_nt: TGTGCCAGCAGCGGACCGATCTTAAACGAGCAGTACTTC

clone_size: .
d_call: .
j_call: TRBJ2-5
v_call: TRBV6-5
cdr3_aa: CASSYSGTLQETQYF
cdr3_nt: TGTGCCAGCAGTTACTCAGGGACACTCCAAGAGACCCAGTACTTC

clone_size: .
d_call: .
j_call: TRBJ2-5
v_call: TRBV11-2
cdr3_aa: CASSLAGARRETQYF
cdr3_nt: TGTGCCAGCAGCTTAGCCGGCGCTCGAAGGGAGACCCAGTACTTC

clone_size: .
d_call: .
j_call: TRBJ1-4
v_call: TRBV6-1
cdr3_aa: CATTRLSNEKLFF
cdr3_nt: TGTGCCACGACGAGGCTCTCTAATGAAAAACTGTTTTTT

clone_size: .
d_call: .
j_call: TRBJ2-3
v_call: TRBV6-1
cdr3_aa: CASLRRALTDTQYF
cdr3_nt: TGTGCCAGCCTTCGCCGGGCCCTCACAGATACGCAGTATTTT

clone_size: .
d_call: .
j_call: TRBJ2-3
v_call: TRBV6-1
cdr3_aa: CASSEGRGSRDTQYF
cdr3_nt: TGTGCCAGCAGTGAGGGCAGGGGTTCAAGAGATACGCAGTATTTT

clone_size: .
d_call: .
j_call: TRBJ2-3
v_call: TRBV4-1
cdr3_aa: CASSQVYRDTQYF
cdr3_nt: TGCGCCAGCAGCCAAGTATATCGGGATACGCAGTATTTT

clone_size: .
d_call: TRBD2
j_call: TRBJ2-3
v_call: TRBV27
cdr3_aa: CASSLGDPKREGPDTQYF
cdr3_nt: TGTGCCAGCAGTTTAGGAGACCCTAAGCGGGAGGGTCCAGATACGCAGTATTTT

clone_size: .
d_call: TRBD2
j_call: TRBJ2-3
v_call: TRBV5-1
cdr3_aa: CASSFQRGTTDTQYF
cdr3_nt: TGCGCCAGCAGCTTTCAGCGGGGGACCACAGATACGCAGTATTTT

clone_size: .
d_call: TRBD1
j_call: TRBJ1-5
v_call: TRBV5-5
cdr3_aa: CASSLEGAGNQPQHF
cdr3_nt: TGTGCCAGCAGCTTGGAGGGGGCGGGTAATCAGCCCCAGCATTTT

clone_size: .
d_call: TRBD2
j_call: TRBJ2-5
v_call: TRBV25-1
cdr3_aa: CASSKISGSRETQYF
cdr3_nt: TGTGCCAGCAGTAAGATAAGCGGGAGCAGGGAGACCCAGTACTTC

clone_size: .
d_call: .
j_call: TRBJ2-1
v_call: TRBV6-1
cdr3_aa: CASSEGGGPRYNEQFF
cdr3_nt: TGTGCCAGCAGTGAAGGCGGAGGACCGCGTTACAATGAGCAGTTCTTC

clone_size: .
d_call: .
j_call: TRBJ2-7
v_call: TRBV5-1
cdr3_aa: CASSSGMEGEQYF
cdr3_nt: TGCGCCAGCAGCTCTGGGATGGAGGGCGAGCAGTACTTC

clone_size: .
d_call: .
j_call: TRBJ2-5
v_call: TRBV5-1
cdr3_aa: CASSQVSETQYF
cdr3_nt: TGCGCCAGCAGCCAGGTGTCGGAGACCCAGTACTTC

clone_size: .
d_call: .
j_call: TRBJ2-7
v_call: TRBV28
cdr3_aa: CASSFSASSYEQYF
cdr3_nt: TGTGCCAGCAGTTTTAGCGCGAGCTCCTACGAGCAGTACTTC

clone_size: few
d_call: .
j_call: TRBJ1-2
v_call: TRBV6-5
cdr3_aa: CASSPLANYGYTF
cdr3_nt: TGTGCCAGCAGTCCCCTGGCTAACTATGGCTACACCTTC

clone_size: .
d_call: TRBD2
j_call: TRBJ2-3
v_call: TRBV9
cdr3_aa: CASSTSGRTDTQYF
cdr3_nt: TGTGCCAGCAGCACTAGCGGGAGGACAGATACGCAGTATTTT

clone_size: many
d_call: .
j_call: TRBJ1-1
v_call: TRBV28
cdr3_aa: CASRLGYTAGWNTEAFF
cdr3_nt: TGTGCCAGCAGACTAGGGTACACGGCGGGCTGGAACACTGAAGCTTTCTTT

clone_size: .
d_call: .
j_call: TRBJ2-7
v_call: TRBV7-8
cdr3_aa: CASSARAAYEQYF
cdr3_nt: TGTGCCAGCAGCGCCCGGGCAGCCTACGAGCAGTACTTC

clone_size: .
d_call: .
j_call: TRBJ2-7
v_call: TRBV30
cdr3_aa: CAWSERTTEQYF
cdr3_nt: TGTGCCTGGAGTGAACGGACGACTGAGCAGTACTTC

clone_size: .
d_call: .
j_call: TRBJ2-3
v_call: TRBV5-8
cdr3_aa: CASSQPLPGTDTQYF
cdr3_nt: TGTGCCAGCAGCCAGCCTTTGCCGGGAACAGATACGCAGTATTTT

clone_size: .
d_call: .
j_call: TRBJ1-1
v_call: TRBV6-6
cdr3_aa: CASSLTGDLGAFF
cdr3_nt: TGTGCCAGCAGCCTTACGGGTGACCTAGGAGCTTTCTTT

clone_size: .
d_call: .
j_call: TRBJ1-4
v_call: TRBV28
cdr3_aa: CASITRGGTNEKLFF
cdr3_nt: TGTGCCAGCATCACTCGAGGGGGTACCAATGAAAAACTGTTTTTT

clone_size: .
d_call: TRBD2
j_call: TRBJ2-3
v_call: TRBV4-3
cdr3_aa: CASSQEWASGKDTQYF
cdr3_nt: TGCGCCAGCAGCCAAGAATGGGCTAGCGGGAAAGATACGCAGTATTTT

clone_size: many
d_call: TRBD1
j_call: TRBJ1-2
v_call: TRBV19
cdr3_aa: CASSIPGTAYGYTF
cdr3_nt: TGTGCCAGTAGTATACCCGGGACAGCGTATGGCTACACCTTC

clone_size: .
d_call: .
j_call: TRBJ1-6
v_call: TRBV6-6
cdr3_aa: CASMRGSPLHF
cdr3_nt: TGTGCCAGCATGCGGGGTTCACCCCTCCACTTT

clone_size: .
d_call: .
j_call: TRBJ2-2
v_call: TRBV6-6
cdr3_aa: CASSSGTTNTGELFF
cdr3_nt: TGTGCCAGCAGTTCCGGGACGACGAACACCGGGGAGCTGTTTTTT

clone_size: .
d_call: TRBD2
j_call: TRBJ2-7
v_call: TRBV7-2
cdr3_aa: CASSLLAGAAYEQYF
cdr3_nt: TGTGCCAGCAGCTTGTTAGCGGGAGCCGCCTACGAGCAGTACTTC

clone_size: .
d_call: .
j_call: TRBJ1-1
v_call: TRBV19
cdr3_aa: CASRGMGDTEAFF
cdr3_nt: TGTGCCAGTAGAGGGATGGGGGACACTGAAGCTTTCTTT

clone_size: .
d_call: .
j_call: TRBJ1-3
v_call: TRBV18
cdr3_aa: CASFLLNSGNTIYF
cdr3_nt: TGTGCCAGCTTCCTTCTGAACTCTGGAAACACCATATATTTT

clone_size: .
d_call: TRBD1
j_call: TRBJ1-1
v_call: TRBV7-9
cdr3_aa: CASSKPGTVKNTEAFF
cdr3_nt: TGTGCCAGCAGCAAACCCGGGACAGTTAAGAACACTGAAGCTTTCTTT

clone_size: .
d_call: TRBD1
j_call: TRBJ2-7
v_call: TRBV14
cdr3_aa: CASSRDRAHEQYF
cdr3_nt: TGTGCCAGCAGCCGAGACAGGGCTCACGAGCAGTACTTC

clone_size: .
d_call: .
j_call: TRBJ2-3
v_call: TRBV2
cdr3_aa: CASSEASSTDTQYF
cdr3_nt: TGTGCCAGCAGTGAAGCTAGTAGCACAGATACGCAGTATTTT